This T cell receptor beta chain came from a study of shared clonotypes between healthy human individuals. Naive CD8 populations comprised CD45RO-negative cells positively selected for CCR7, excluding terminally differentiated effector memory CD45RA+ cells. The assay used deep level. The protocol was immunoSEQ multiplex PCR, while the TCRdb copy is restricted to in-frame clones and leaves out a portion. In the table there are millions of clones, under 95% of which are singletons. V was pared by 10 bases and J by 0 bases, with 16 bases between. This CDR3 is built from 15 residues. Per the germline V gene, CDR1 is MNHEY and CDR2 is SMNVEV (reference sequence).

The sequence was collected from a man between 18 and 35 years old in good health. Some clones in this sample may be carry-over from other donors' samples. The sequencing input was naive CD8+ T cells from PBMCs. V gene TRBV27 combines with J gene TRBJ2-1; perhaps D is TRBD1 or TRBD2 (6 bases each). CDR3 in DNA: TGTGCCACTCGGGGGCTACATAACTCCTACAATGAGCAGTTCTTC. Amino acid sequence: CATRGLHNSYNEQFF.